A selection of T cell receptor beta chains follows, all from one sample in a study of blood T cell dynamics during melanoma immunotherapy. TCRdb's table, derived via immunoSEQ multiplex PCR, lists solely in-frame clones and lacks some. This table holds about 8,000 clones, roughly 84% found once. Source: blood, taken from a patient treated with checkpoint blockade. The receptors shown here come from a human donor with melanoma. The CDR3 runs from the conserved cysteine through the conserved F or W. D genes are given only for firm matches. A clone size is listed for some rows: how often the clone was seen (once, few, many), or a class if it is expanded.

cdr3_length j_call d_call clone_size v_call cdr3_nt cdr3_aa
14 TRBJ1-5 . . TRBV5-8 TGTGCCAGTCGACAAGTGGACAGCAATCAGCCCCAGCATTTT CASRQVDSNQPQHF
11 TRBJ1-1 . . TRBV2 TGTGCCAGCAGTGGACTTTCTGAAGCTTTCTTT CASSGLSEAFF
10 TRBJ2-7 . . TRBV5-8 TGTGCCAGCACCCGTTACCAGCAGTACTTC CASTRYQQYF
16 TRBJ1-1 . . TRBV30 TGTGCCTGGACCTTTGTCGCCGGGACGCCATACACTGAAGCTTTCTTT CAWTFVAGTPYTEAFF
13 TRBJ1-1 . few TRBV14 TGTGCCAGCAGCAACAGCGTTTACACTGAAGCTTTCTTT CASSNSVYTEAFF
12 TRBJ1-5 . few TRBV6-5 TGTGCCAGCAGTCGCCCAGGGAAGCCCCAGCATTTT CASSRPGKPQHF
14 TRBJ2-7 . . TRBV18 TGTGCCAGCTCTTCCCCGACCGAGAGCTACGAGCAGTACTTC CASSSPTESYEQYF
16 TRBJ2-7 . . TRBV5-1 TGCGCCAGCAGCTTGGGGCCCTACGGGGGCGAGGACGAGCAGTACTTC CASSLGPYGGEDEQYF
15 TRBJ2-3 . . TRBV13 TGTGCCAGCAACGGGCCTGGGGCCAGCACAGATACGCAGTATTTT CASNGPGASTDTQYF
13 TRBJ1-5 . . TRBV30 TGTGCCTGGAGTGTACGGTACAATCAGCCCCAGCATTTT CAWSVRYNQPQHF
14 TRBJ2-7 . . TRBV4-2 TGTGCCAGCAGCCAAGTTTTGAATATCGGGCAGCAGTACTTC CASSQVLNIGQQYF
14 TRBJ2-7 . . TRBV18 TGTGCCAGCTCACCGCCAGGGGCCACCTCATACGAGTACTTC CASSPPGATSYEYF
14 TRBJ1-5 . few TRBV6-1 TGTGCCAGCAGTGACACAGGGAGTTACCAGCCCCAGCATTTT CASSDTGSYQPQHF
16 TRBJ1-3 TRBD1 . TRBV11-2 TGTGCCAGCAGCTATTACTCAGGGGGCAGTGGAAACACCATATATTTT CASSYYSGGSGNTIYF
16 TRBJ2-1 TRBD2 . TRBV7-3 TGTGCCAGCAGGCCTCTAGCGGGAACCAGAAGGGATGAGCAGTTCTTC CASRPLAGTRRDEQFF
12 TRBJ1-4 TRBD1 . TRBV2 TGTGCCACCCAGGGGGCAGGTGAAAAACTGTTTTTT CATQGAGEKLFF
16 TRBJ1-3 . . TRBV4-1 TGCGCCAGCAGCCAGAATCGACAGGTCTCTGGAAACACCATATATTTT CASSQNRQVSGNTIYF
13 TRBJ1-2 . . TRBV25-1 TGTGCCAGCAGTGCGGGGGACTCCTATGGCTACACCTTC CASSAGDSYGYTF
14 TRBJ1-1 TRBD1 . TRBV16 TGTGCCAGCAGCCAATCCCGGACAGGGACTGAAGCTTTCTTT CASSQSRTGTEAFF
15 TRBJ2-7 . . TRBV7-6 TGTGCCAGCAGCTTGAGAACAGGGACGGGCTACGAGCAGTACTTC CASSLRTGTGYEQYF
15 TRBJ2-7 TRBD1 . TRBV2 TGTGCCAGCAGCGCAACCGGGACAGGGACCCACGAGCAGTACTTC CASSATGTGTHEQYF
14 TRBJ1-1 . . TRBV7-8 TGTGCCAGCAGCTTAACAGGGCTCCTCACTGAAGCTTTCTTT CASSLTGLLTEAFF
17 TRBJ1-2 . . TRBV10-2 TGCGCCAGCAGGAAAAGCTTCGGGACCTTACCGGAGAGCGGCTACACCTTC CASRKSFGTLPESGYTF
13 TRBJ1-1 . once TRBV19 TGTGCCAGTAGTCCGGGGAGGCGGACTGAAGCTTTCTTT CASSPGRRTEAFF
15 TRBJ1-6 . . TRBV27 TGTGCCAGCAGTTCGGCGGGCAGGGTTAATTCACCCCTCCACTTT CASSSAGRVNSPLHF
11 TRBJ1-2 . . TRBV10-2 TGCGCCAGCGGGGGCGATTATGGCTACACCTTC CASGGDYGYTF
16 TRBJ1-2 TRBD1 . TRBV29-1 TGCAGCGTTGGGAAAACCGGACAGGGAGACCCGAACGGCTACACCTTC CSVGKTGQGDPNGYTF